This T cell receptor beta chain was sequenced for a study of blood T cell repertoires in COVID-19. Looking at the study overall: There were acute and convalescent COVID-19 samples, and they came from the United States, Italy and Spain.

Some clones are missing from TCRdb's copy, which holds only in-frame ones; the method was immunoSEQ multiplex PCR. The top ten hold 0.87% of the sample, which has 200,000 to 250,000 clones, 80% to 90% seen once. V was clipped by 4 bases and J by 5 bases; unmatched bases: 12. Germline-derived CDR1 and CDR2 are LNHDA and SQIVND (reference sequence). The CDR3 runs to 17 residues. Cohorts were determined from participant-reported clinical history. This chain uses TRBV19 with TRBJ2-1; 9 bases are shared with TRBD2. The clonotype comes from a man over 45 who had been exposed to COVID-19. Sequenced material: PBMCs or T cells enriched from blood (not recorded which). The CDR3 is CASSTPSGTSFNNEQFF. The CDR3 region has the DNA TGTGCCAGTAGTACCCCATCCGGGACTAGCTTCAACAATGAGCAGTTCTTC.